This T cell receptor (beta chain) originates from a study of shared clonotypes between healthy human individuals. Study-level information: A donor's plate count was three for CD4 naive and three for CD4 memory; CD8 naive had two and CD8 memory one. Overall study findings and caveats: The rarefaction results pointed to incomplete sorted-subset sequencing despite large depth.

Donors included only healthy HIV-negative adults lacking recent acute infections or vaccinations. Clones were sequenced by immunoSEQ multiplex PCR, and TCRdb holds only the in-frame ones, with some missing. The sample has around 1,000,000 clones; 70% to 80% are singletons. This clone was observed a handful of times. What it binds is unknown. V lost 3 bases and J 0 bases, leaving 12 bases between the germline ends. Germline V lookup: CDR1 SGHAT, CDR2 FQDESV (reference sequence). The CDR3 sequence is 15 residues long. The source of this sequence is a man aged 18 to 29 in good health. Some clones in this sample may be carry-over from other donors' samples. The chain carries TRBV11-1 and TRBJ2-7, with TRBD2 as a possible D gene (5 bases). Input material: memory CD4+ T cells from PBMCs. As to subset: CD45RA-negative fraction. The CDR3 spells CASSFMEASSYEQYF. DNA for the CDR3: TGTGCCAGCAGCTTTATGGAGGCGAGCTCCTACGAGCAGTACTTC.